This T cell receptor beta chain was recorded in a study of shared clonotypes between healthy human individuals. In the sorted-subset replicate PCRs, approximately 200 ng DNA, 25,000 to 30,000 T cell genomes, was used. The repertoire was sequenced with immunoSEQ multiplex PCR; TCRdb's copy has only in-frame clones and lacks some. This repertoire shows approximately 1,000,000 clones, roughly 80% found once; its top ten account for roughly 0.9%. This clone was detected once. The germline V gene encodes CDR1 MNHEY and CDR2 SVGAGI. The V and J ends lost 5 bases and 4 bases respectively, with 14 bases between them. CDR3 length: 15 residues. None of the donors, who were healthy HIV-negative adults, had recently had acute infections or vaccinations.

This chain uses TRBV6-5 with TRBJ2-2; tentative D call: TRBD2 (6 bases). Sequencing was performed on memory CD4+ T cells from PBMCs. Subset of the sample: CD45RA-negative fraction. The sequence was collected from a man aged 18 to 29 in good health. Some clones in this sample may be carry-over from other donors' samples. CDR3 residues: CASSGGTPFTGELFF. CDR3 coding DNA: TGTGCCAGCAGTGGGGGGACTCCCTTCACCGGGGAGCTGTTTTTT.